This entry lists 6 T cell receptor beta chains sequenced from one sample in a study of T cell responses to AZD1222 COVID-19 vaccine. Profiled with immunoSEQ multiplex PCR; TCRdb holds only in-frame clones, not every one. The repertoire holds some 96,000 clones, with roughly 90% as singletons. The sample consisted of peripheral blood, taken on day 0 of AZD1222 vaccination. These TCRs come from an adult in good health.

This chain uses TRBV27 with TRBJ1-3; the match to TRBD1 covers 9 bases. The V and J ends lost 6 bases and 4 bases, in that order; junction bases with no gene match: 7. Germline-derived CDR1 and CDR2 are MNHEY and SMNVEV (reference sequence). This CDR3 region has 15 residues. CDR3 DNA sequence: TGTGCCAGCAGACAAGGACAGGGGTCGGGAAACACCATATATTTT. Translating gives CASRQGQGSGNTIYF.

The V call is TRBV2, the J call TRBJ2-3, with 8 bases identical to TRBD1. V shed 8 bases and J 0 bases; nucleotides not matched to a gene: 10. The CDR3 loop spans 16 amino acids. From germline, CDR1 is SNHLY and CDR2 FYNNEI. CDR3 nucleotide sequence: TGTGCCAGCGGGGGACAGGCAAACTCTAGCACAGATACGCAGTATTTT. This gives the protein CASGGQANSSTDTQYF.

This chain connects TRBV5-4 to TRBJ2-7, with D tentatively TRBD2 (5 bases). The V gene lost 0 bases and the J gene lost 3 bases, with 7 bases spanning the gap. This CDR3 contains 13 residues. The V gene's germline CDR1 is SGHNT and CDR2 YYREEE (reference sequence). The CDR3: CASSLGGYYEQYF. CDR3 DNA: TGTGCCAGCAGCTTGGGAGGGTACTACGAGCAGTACTTC.

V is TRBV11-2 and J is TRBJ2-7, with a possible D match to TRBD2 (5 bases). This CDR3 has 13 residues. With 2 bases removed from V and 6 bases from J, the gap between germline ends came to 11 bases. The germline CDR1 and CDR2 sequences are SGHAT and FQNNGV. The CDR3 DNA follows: TGTGCCAGCAGCTTACAGCGGCGCAGCGAGCAGTACTTC. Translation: CASSLQRRSEQYF.

CDR3 protein: CASSLGQEGSPLHF. The CDR3 DNA follows: TGCGCCAGCAGCTTAGGACAGGAGGGTTCACCCCTCCACTTT. The V gene is TRBV5-1, the J gene TRBJ1-6; 7 bases are shared with TRBD1. Germline CDR1 reads SGHRS; CDR2 reads YFSETQ. V shed 2 bases and J 9 bases; nucleotides not matched to a gene: 5. This CDR3 is 14 amino acids long.

CDR3 region: CASSKVEGEQFF. DNA of the CDR3: TGTGCCAGTAGTAAGGTCGAGGGTGAGCAGTTCTTC. The V call is TRBV19, the J call TRBJ2-1; a weak D match, TRBD2 (5 bases). The CDR3 covers 12 residues. In germline, CDR1 is LNHDA, CDR2 SQIVND (reference sequence). Trimming removed 4 bases at V and 9 bases at J, with 10 bases between.